This T cell receptor beta chain was found in a study of blood T cells in healthy people across ages. Study-wide points: The lack of PBMC sorting stopped any conclusive naive versus antigen-experienced comparison. Diversity of TCR beta per million T cells declined in a roughly linear way with age. Samples with more naive T cells showed higher observed beta diversity.

The sample holds a few counts of this clonotype. Its antigen remains unidentified. This CDR3 contains 13 residues. Germline V gene data show CDR1 as MNHEY and CDR2 as SMNVEV (reference sequence). Trimming left V 2 bases short and J 8 bases short, with 12 bases between. The use of a sample-barcoded 5' primer and a J-beta primer mix characterized a second PCR of roughly 7 to 12 cycles. Tags on each cDNA molecule came from a template-switch adaptor with 12 random nucleotides. MiXCR was run by TCRdb on the 5' RACE reads, yielding one entry per CDR3 protein. The sample contains approximately 2,000,000 distinct CDR3 sequences, 30% to 40% of which appear only once.

The chain couples TRBV27 to TRBJ1-2; D is possibly TRBD1 (6 bases). The receptor was derived from a human donor in good health. Sequencing was carried out using blood. The CDR3 loop reads CASSLSPGDGYTF. CDR3 nucleotides: TGTGCCAGCAGTTTAAGTCCAGGGGACGGCTACACCTTC.